This T cell receptor (delta chain) derives from a study of gammadelta T cells in human blood (dated by TCRdb to the early 2020s). On the study overall, not on this receptor specifically: In the study, polyclonal expansion of innate gamma-delta T cells immediately after birth was reported to appear to be driven by microbial exposure.

Sequences TSWWSYY (CDR1) and QGS (CDR2) are obtained from the germline V gene. The CDR3 contains 28 residues, cysteine and phenylalanine counted. Only the CDR3 DNA is retained, 84 bases long and in frame from the first base. The germline V end is reduced by 1 base and the J end by 0 bases; junction bases left unmatched: 36. Receptors were amplified or captured by RT-PCR. The instrument was an Illumina MiSeq. Clonotypes were called again by TCRdb from the public reads via CATT, and duplicate nucleotide sequences were then merged into one entry. The sample table records 1,500 or so delta-chain clones; around 16% of these occur just once. In total, the top ten clones hold over 9% of the sample. This clone was detected only a few times. Its antigen is currently not known. A much larger clonotype is one base distant, so this may be a read error.

The sample was non-Vgamma9Vdelta2 gamma-delta T cells from infant blood. The chain joins TRDV1 to TRDJ1; 12 bases in between match TRDD3. TCRdb carries no J gene annotation; the J gene was assigned here by matching the DNA with germline. The TCR comes from a human donor. The CDR3 here reads CALGEPEVRLPSTLYWGIQNGYTDKLIF. The sequenced DNA is TGTGCTCTTGGGGAACCGGAGGTGCGTCTTCCATCCACTCTTTACTGGGGGATACAAAACGGGTACACCGATAAACTCATCTTT.